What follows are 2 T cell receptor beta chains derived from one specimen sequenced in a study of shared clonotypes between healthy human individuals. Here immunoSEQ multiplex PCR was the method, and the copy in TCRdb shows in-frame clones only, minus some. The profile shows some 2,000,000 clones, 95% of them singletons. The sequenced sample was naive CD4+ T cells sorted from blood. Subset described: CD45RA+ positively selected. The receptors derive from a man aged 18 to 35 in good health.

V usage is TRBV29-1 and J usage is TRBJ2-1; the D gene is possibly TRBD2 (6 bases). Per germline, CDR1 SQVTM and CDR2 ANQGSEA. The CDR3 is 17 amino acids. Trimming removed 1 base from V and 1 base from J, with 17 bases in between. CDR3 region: CSVEGGAVGSSYNEQFF. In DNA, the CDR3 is TGCAGCGTTGAAGGCGGGGCAGTGGGCAGTTCCTACAATGAGCAGTTCTTC.

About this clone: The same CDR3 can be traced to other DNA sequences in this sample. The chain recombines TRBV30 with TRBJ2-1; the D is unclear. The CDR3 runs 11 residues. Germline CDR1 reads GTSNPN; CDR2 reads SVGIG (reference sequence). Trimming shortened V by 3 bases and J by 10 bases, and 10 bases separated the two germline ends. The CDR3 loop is CAWSGSGEQFF. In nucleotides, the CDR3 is TGTGCCTGGAGCGGATCCGGGGAGCAGTTCTTC.